Sequencing of this TCR beta chain was carried out in a study of blood T cells in healthy people across ages. Notes on the study in general: Per million T cells, the diversity of TCR beta decreased roughly linearly as age advanced.

A sample-barcoded 5' primer and a J-beta primer mix were used in a second PCR of roughly 7 to 11 cycles. Each cDNA molecule was tagged by a template-switch adaptor that had 12 random nucleotides. TCRdb called the 5' RACE reads again in MiXCR, with one record for every CDR3 protein. The profile shows some 1.8 million distinct CDR3 sequences, approximately 40% of them singletons. This clonotype has only a few counts. Its antigen remains unidentified. In germline, CDR1 is LGHNA, CDR2 YSLEER. The CDR3 length is 16 residues. Trimming left V 0 bases short and J 1 base short, with 10 bases between. Sample: blood. The gene calls are TRBV4-3 and TRBJ1-3, with unresolved D. The TCR comes from a human donor in good health. CDR3 residues: CASSQDVPGSGNTIYF. The CDR3 region has the DNA TGCGCCAGCAGCCAAGATGTCCCGGGGTCTGGAAACACCATATATTTT.